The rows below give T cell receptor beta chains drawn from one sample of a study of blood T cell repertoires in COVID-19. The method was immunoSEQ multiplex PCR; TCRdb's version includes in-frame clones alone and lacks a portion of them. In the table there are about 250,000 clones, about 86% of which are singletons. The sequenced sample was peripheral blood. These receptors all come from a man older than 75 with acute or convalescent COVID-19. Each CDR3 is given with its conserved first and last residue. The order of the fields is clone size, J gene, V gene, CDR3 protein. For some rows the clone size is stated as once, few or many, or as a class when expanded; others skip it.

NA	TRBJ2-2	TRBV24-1	CATSDPGGASNTGELFF
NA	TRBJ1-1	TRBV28	CASSLSRLMRTEAFF
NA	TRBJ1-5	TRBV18	CASSPQGDQPQHF
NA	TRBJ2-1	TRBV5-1	CASSPLREGDNEQFF
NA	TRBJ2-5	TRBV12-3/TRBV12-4	CASKKAAQETQYF
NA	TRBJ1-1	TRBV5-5	CASSFMSGRAFF
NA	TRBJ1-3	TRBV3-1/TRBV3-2	CASSQGTMGNTIYF
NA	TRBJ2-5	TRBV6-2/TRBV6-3	CASSTPRPRQQETQYF
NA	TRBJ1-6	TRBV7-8	CASSFDRVDSPLHF
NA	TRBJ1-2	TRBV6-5	CASSFGQPYGYTF
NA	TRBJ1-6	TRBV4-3	CASSQAGVGSPLHF
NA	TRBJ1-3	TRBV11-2	CASSEGQASIGNTIYF
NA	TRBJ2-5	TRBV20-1	CSDRAGETQYF
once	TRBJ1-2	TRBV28	CASSLRLVGYTF
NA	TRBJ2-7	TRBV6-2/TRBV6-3	CASSSTDRGYEQYF
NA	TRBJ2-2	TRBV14	CASSQDNRNTGELFF
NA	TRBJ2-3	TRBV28	CASSKPGLAGAARGDTQYF
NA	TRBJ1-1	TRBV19	CASSIAEGTAFF
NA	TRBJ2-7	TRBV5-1	CASSLGLAGASSSYEQYF
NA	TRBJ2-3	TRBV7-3	CASSPIASGGTDTQYF
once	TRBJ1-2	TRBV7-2	CASSLGQGARYGYTF
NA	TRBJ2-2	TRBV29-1	CSVAGRVETGELFF
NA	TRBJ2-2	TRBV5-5	CASSWGTGTGELFF
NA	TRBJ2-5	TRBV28	CASSTTGGSETQYF
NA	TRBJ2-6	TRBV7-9	CASSPRTDYSGANVLTF
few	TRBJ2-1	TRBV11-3	CASSRGGYNEQFF
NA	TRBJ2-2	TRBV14	CASSQPRERTGELFF
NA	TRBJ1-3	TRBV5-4	CASSSQGTGNTIYF
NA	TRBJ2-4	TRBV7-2	CASSSSGAAQYF
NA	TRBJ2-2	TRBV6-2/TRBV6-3	CASSLSSGELFF
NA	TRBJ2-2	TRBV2	CASSYTRDGELFF
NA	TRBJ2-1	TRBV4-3	CASSQDPGLAVYNEQFF
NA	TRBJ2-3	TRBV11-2	CASSLSIAVGEDTQYF
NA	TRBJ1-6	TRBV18	CASSPSTGGNSPLHF
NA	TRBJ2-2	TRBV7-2	CASSLSGTATGELFF
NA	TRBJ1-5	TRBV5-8	CASSLDAPTGLSQHF
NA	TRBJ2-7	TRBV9	CASSGQALGEQYF
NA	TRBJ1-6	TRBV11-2	CASRFQTGSPLHF
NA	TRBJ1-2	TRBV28	CASTTGFNYGYTF